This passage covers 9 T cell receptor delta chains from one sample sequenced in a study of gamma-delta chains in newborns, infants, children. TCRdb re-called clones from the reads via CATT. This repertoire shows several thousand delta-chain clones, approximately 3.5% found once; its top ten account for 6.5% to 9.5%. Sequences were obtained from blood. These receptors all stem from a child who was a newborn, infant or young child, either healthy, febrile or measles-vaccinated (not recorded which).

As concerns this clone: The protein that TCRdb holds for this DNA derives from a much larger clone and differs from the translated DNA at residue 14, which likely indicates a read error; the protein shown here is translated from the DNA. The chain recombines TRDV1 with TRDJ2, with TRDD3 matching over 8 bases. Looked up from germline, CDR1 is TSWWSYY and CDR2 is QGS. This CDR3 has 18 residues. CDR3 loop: CALGERENWGVLTSQLFF. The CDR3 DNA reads TGTGCTCTTGGGGAACGAGAAAACTGGGGGGTCTTGACATCACAACTCTTCTTT.

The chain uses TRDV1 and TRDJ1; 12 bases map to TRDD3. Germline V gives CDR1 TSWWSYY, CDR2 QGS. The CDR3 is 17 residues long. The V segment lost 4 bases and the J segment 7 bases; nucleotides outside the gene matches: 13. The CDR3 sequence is CALGGDSYSGGYGKLIF. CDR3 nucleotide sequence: TGTGCTCTTGGGGGGGATTCCTACTCTGGGGGATACGGTAAACTCATCTTT.

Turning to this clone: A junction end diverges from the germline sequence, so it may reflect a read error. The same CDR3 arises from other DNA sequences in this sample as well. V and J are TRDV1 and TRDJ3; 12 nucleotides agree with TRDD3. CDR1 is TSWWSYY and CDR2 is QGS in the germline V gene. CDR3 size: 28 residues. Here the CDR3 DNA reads TGCGCTCTTGGGGAACACTGGCCTTCCTACGAGGACGGTACTGGGGGATACACCAGCTCCTGGGACACCCGACAGATGTTTTTC. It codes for CALGEHWPSYEDGTGGYTSSWDTRQMFF.

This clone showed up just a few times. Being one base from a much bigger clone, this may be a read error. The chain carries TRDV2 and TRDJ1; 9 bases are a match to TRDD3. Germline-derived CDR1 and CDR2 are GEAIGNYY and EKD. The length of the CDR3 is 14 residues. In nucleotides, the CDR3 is TGTGCCTGTGACACCGGGGGATACACCGATAAACCCATCTTT. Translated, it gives CACDTGGYTDKPIF.

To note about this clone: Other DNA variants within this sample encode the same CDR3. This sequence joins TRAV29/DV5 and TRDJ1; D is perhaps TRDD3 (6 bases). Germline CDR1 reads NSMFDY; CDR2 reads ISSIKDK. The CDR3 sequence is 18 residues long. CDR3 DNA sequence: TGTGCGGCAGCGGGGCTTCGTGGCAAGGATAGGGGGAACGATAAACTCATCTTT. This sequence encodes CAAAGLRGKDRGNDKLIF.

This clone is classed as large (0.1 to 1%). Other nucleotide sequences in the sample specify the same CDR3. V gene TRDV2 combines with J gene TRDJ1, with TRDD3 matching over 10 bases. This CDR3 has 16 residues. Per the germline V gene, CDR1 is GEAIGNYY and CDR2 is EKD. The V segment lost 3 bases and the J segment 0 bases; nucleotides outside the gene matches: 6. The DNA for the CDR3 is TGTGCCTGTGACCCGATAACTGGGGGATACACCGATAAACTCATCTTT. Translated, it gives CACDPITGGYTDKLIF.

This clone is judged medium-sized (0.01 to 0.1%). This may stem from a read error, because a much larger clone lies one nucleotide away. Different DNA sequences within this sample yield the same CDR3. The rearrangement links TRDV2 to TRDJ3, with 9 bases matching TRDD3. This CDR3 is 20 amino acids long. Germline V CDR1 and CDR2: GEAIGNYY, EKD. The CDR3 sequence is CACDTGKLGESSWDTRQMFF. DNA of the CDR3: TGTGCCTGTGACACCGGCAAACTGGGGGAGAGCTCCTGGGACACCCGACAGATGTTCTTC.

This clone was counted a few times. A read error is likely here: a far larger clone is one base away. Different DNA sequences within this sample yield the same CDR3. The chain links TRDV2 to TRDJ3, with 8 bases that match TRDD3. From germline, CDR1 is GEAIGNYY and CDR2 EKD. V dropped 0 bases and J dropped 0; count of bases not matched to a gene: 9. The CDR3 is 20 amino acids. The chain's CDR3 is CACDTGKLGESSWDTRQMFF. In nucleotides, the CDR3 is TGTGCCTGTGACACCGGCAAGCTGGGGGAGAGCTCCTGGGACACCCGACAGATGTTTTTC.

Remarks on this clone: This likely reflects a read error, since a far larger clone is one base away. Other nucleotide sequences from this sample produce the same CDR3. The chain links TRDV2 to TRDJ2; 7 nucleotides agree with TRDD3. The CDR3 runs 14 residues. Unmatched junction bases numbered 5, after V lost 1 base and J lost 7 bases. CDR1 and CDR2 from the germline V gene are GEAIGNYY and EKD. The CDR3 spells CACDTVGIQAQLFF. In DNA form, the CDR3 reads TGTGCCTGTGACACTGTCGGGATACAAGCACAACTCTTCTTT.